This paragraph covers one T cell receptor (beta chain) sequence. As handled by the study authors: Estimation of nucleated cell counts was performed using reference gene primer amplification. Data came from immunoSEQ multiplex PCR; TCRdb stores just in-frame clones and leaves some out. V and J calls and clone size follow that table, whereas D and trimming were derived from the DNA. The sample shows about 48,000 clones, 80% to 90% of them seen only once. The sample is drawn from a study of blood T cell repertoires in COVID-19. At the level of the study: COVID-19 samples collected from the United States, Italy and Spain covered acute and convalescent phases.

CDR1 is LGHDT, CDR2 YNNKEL, per germline (reference sequence). After removal of 4 bases from V and 4 bases from J, the junction contained 9 bases not matched to a gene. The CDR3 covers 15 residues. This TCR came from a woman aged 80 or over with acute or convalescent COVID-19. Sequenced input: peripheral blood. The chain has TRBV3-1 (or the pseudogene TRBV3-2) and TRBJ2-7; 8 nucleotides agree with TRBD1. In DNA form, the CDR3 reads TGTGCCAGCAGCCCGCAGCAGGGGGCTCAGTACGAGCAGTACTTC. This sequence encodes CASSPQQGAQYEQYF.